This T cell receptor (beta chain) was captured in a study of T cell responses to AZD1222 COVID-19 vaccine (dated by TCRdb to 2020 to 2023). Looking at the study overall: AZD1222 recipients whose second dose came at about 4 weeks and those whose second dose came at about 12 weeks were combined into one group, since spike-specific TCR depth and breadth did not differ between the two schedules. A total of 233 trial participants underwent TCR sequencing, of whom 207 received two doses of AZD1222 and around 26 received two doses of the MenACWY control vaccine. Trial participants were enrolled by age into subgroups of 18-55, 56-69 and 70-plus years, and around 150, 29 and 61 TCR-sequenced participants, respectively, were included in these subgroups. The paper's findings and limits, for the study overall: Because no samples from the day 14 peak response were available, repertoires could be characterized only after the peak T cell response. The whole spike protein was spanned by vaccine-associated CD4 TCRs, and dominant responses were seen in regions 160-218 and 743-854. Nearly half of unique spike-specific TCRs reportedly recognized epitopes outside regions mutated in the B.1.351 and B.1.1.7 variants. In the small 56-69-year group, the increase in depth fell short of significance, most likely because of low power. Most participants were white British and females outnumbered males, and the authors suggested that clonal diversity may have been underestimated. Conclusions about previously exposed vaccinees are limited because only six or seven AZD1222 recipients were SARS-CoV-2 seropositive at baseline. A significant rise in spike-specific TCR breadth and depth was observed after two AZD1222 doses relative to day 0 and relative to MenACWY recipients.

The CDR3 regions of human TCRbeta chains were analyzed by immunosequencing. As for the authors' bioinformatics: TCRs in the repertoires were compared against a reference library of SARS-CoV-2-specific TCRs that had been generated with the MIRA antigen-specificity platform. Breadth was defined as the fraction of unique TCRs that were SARS-CoV-2-associated, and depth was defined as the fraction of total T cells that were SARS-CoV-2-associated. Using the MIRA data, every spike-specific TCR was mapped to the spike region that the TCR reacted to and assigned to either a CD4 or a CD8 class. Log10-transformed breadth and depth values were compared by one-way ANOVA with Sidak's multiple comparisons tests. Entries here come from immuneACCESS through TCRdb and include only in-frame sequences with V and J called. Some clones fail to appear in such tables; in the studies checked, an unresolved V gene covers under half of the shortfall, and the cause of the remainder is unknown. V and J calls and clone size come straight from that table; D and trimming were deduced from the DNA. Recorded for this sample are some 140,000 clones; around 90% of them occurred a single time. The ten top clones hold 1.5% to 2% of the sample.

The sample's time point, from its label and the paper: baseline before first vaccination. The vaccinee samples were drawn from two UK trials, COV001 and COV002, one of which was a single-blind randomized controlled phase 2/3 trial testing AZD1222 (ChAdOx1 nCoV-19) in healthy adults. Trial participant PBMC samples were collected at day 0 and day 28 after the second dose for TCRbeta chain sequencing. In regard to this clone: No cognate antigen has been identified for it. Within one base of it there is no much larger clone, and no base qualities were kept.

Deletion took 4 bases off V and 0 bases off J, with a span of 7 bases between the germline ends. CDR1 and CDR2 were assigned from the germline V gene as KGHSH and LQKENI. The CDR3 sequence holds 14 residues, the cysteine and phenylalanine included. This entry keeps only the CDR3 DNA: 42 bases, framed from base 1. Sample: peripheral blood, taken on day 0 of AZD1222 vaccination. Recombination linked TRBV18 to TRBJ1-5; TRBD1 is possibly the D segment (5 matching bases). The sequence was collected from an adult in good health. The CDR3 sequence is CASSLQDSNQPQHF. The DNA sequence is TGTGCCAGCTCACTACAGGATAGCAATCAGCCCCAGCATTTT.